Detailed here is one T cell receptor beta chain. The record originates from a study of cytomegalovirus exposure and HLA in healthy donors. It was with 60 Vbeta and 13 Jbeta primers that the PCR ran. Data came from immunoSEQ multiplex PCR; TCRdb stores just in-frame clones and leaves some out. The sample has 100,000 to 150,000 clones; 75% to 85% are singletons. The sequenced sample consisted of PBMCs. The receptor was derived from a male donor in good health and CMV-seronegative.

The CDR3 reads CASSLTRQGLGYEQYF. Here the CDR3 DNA reads TGTGCCAGCAGCTTAACCCGGCAGGGGCTCGGGTACGAGCAGTACTTC. The chain is built from TRBV7-9 and TRBJ2-7, with D possibly TRBD1 on 6 matching bases. Trimming removed 2 bases from V and 4 bases from J, with 18 bases in between. Germline lookup yields CDR1 SEHNR and CDR2 FQNEAQ (reference sequence). The CDR3 totals 16 residues.